This entry lists 3 T cell receptor beta chains sequenced from one sample in a study of T cell responses to AZD1222 COVID-19 vaccine. Method: immunoSEQ multiplex PCR; TCRdb's copy keeps in-frame clones and lacks some. Of 35,000 to 45,000 clones in the sample, around 80% were seen once. Sequenced here: peripheral blood, sampled on day 0 of AZD1222 vaccination. The origin of the receptors is an adult in good health.

The J gene is TRBJ2-2, the V gene TRBV6-4; D is unclear. Germline V lookup: CDR1 MRHNA, CDR2 SNTAGT. The CDR3 sequence is 14 residues long. V lost 8 bases and J lost 3, with 13 bases in between. The CDR3 sequence is CASGSAADTGELFF. CDR3 coding DNA: TGTGCCAGCGGATCTGCCGCGGACACCGGGGAGCTGTTTTTT.

The chain recombines TRBV28 with TRBJ1-3; 8 bases map to TRBD1. V lost 1 base to trimming and J lost 4 bases; unmatched junction nucleotides: 9. Germline V lookup: CDR1 MDHEN, CDR2 SYDVKM. The CDR3 spans 17 residues. CDR3 sequence (DNA): TGTGCCAGCAGTTTATCAAGTCAGGGGGCGCTGGGAAACACCATATATTTT. This codes for CASSLSSQGALGNTIYF. The full variable domain, with the rest looked up from reference TRBV28 and TRBJ1-3, is DVKVTQSSRYLVKRTGEKVFLECVQDMDHENMFWYRQDPGLGLRLIYFSYDVKMKEKGDIPEGYSVSREKKERFSLILESASTNQTSMYLCASSLSSQGALGNTIYFGEGSWLTVV.

This chain uses TRBV2 with TRBJ1-1; no firm D call. Between the trimmed V and J ends, which lost 4 bases and 1 base, there was a span of 10 bases. CDR1 is SNHLY, CDR2 FYNNEI, per germline. CDR3 length: 14 amino acids. The DNA of the CDR3 is TGTGCCAGCAGTGGGGGAACGCAGAACACTGAAGCTTTCTTT. It is translated as CASSGGTQNTEAFF.